This T cell receptor beta chain was identified during a study of Ad26.COV2.S vaccination and SARS-CoV-2 variants. This clone was observed a handful of times. The repertoire was sequenced with immunoSEQ multiplex PCR; TCRdb's copy has only in-frame clones and lacks some. This sample yields 250,000 to 300,000 clones, of which approximately 87% are seen a single time; 3% to 4% belongs to the top ten. Germline V gene sequence: CDR1 SEHNR, CDR2 FQNEAQ (reference sequence). The CDR3 spans 14 residues. The V and J ends lost 5 bases and 2 bases respectively, with 12 bases between them. The treatment here: around 19 received Ad26.COV2.S at low or high dose, single or two shots; about 5 received placebo; per-sample allocation not given. Repertoires come from day 63 after the first vaccine or placebo injection.

The sequence was collected from a person aged 18-60 years who received the Ad26.COV2.S COVID-19 vaccine or a placebo. The chain uses TRBV7-9 and TRBJ1-2; no reliable D call. Here the sequenced sample was peripheral blood, taken in a trial of Ad26.COV2.S vaccine versus placebo. This CDR3 reads CASSPAGRNYGYTF. CDR3 nucleotides: TGTGCCAGCAGCCCCGCCGGGCGGAACTATGGCTACACCTTC.